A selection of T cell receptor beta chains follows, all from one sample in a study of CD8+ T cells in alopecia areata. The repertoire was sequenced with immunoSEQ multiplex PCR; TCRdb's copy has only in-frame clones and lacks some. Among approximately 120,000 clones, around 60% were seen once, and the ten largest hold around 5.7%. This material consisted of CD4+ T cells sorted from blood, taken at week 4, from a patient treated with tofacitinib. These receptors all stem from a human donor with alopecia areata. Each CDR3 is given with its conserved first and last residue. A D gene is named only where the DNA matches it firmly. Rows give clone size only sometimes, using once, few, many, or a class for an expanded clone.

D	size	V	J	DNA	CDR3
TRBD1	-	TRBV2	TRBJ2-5	TGTGCCAGCAACCCGGACAGGGAGGAGACCCAGTACTTC	CASNPDREETQYF
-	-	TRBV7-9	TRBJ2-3	TGTGCCAGCACCCTGTCGGGGGGCACAGATACGCAGTATTTT	CASTLSGGTDTQYF
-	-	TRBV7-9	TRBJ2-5	TGTGCCAGCAGCTACCATCCCGGGGGTAGGAACCAAGAGACCCAGTACTTC	CASSYHPGGRNQETQYF
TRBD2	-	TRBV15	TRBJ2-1	TGTGCCACCAGCAGAGAAATCTCCTACAGCGGGAGGAATGAGCAGTTCTTC	CATSREISYSGRNEQFF
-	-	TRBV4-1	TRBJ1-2	TGCGCCAGCAGCCAAGGTCACTCGGGACAAGGACTAAATGGCTACACCTTC	CASSQGHSGQGLNGYTF
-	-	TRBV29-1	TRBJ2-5	TGCAGCGGGGCTTTTGGCCGGAGCAAAGGGGAGACCCAGTACTTC	CSGAFGRSKGETQYF
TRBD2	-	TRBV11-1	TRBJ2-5	TGTGCCAGCAGCTACCTAGCGGGAGGGCCCCCCCAAGAGACCCAGTACTTC	CASSYLAGGPPQETQYF
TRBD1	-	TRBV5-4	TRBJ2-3	TGTGCCAGCAGTCGGACAGGGGTACCAGATACGCAGTATTTT	CASSRTGVPDTQYF
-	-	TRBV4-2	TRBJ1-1	TGTGCCAGCAGCCAAGAATCCTGGGACACTGAAGCTTTCTTT	CASSQESWDTEAFF
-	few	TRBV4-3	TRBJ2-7	TGCGCCAGCAGCCAGGGTCTAACAGGGTTCTACGAGCAGTACTTC	CASSQGLTGFYEQYF
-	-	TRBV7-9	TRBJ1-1	TGTGCCAGCAGCTTAAACGGTCCCGCCGACGGAGCTTTCTTT	CASSLNGPADGAFF
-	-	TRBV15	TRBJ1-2	TGTGCCACCAGCAGAGATAGAAATGGCTACACCTTC	CATSRDRNGYTF
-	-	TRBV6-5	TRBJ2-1	TGTGCCAGCAGCCGCGACCGGGAAACAAGGTTCTTC	CASSRDRETRFF
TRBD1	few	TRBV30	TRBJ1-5	TGTGCCTGGGGACAGGGGCCGAATCAGCCCCAGCATTTT	CAWGQGPNQPQHF
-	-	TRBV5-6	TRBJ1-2	TGTGCCAGCAGCTTGGACGGAGGGGGAAACTATGGCTACACCTTC	CASSLDGGGNYGYTF
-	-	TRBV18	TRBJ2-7	TGTGCCAGCTCACCGAGCAGACAGTACGAGCAGTACTTC	CASSPSRQYEQYF